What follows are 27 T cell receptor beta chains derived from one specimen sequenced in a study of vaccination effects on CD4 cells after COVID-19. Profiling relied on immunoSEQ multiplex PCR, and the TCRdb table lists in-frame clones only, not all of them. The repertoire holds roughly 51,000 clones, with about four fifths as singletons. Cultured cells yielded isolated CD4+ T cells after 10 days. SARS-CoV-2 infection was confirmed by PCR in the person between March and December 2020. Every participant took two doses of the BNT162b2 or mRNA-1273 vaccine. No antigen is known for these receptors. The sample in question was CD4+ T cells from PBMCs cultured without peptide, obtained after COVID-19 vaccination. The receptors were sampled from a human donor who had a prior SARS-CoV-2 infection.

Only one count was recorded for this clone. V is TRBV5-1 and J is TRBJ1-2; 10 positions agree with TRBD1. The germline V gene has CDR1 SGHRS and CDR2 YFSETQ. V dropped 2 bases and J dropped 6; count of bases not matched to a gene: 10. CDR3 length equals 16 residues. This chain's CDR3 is CASSLPDRGHSNGYTF. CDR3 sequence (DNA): TGCGCCAGCAGCTTACCAGACAGGGGGCATTCTAATGGCTACACCTTC. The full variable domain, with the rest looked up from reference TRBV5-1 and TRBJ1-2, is KAGVTQTPRYLIKTRGQQVTLSCSPISGHRSVSWYQQTPGQGLQFLFEYFSETQRNKGNFPGRFSGRQFSNSRSEMNVSTLELGDSALYLCASSLPDRGHSNGYTFGSGTRLTVV.

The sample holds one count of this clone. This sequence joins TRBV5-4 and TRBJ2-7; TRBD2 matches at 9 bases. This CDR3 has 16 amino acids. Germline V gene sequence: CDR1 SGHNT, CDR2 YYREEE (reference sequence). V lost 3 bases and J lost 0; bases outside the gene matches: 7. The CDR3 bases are TGTGCCAGCAGCTCCTTAGCGGGGGAAAGCTCCTACGAGCAGTACTTC. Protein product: CASSSLAGESSYEQYF.

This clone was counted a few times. CDR3: CASSPNGFTFGSYEQYF. DNA for the CDR3: TGTGCCAGCAGCCCTAATGGGTTCACGTTTGGGAGTTACGAGCAGTACTTC. The chain employs TRBV5-8 and TRBJ2-7; maybe TRBD2 (5 bases). The CDR3 is 17 amino acids. CDR1 and CDR2 from the germline V gene are SGHTS and YDEGEE. The ends were cut back, 4 bases at V and 4 bases at J, with 24 bases in the middle.

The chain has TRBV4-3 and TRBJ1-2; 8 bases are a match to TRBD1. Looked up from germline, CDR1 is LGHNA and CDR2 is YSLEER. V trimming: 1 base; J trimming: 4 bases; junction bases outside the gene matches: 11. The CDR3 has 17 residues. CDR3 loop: CASSQAVQGAGGYGYTF. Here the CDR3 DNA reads TGCGCCAGCAGCCAAGCCGTCCAGGGGGCCGGTGGCTATGGCTACACCTTC.

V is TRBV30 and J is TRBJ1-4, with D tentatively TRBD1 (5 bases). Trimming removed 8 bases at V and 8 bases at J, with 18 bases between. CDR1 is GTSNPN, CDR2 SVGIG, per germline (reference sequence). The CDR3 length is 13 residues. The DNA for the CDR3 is TGTGCCGGAAACCAACAGGAGGGGGAAAAACTGTTTTTT. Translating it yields CAGNQQEGEKLFF.

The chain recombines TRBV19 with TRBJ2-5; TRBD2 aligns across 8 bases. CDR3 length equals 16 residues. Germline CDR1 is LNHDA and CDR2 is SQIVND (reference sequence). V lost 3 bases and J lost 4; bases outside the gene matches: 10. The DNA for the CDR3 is TGTGCCAGTAGTATGGGACTAGAGTCATCGGTAGAGACCCAGTACTTC. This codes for CASSMGLESSVETQYF. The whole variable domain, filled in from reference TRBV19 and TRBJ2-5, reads DGGITQSPKYLFRKEGQNVTLSCEQNLNHDAMYWYRQDPGQGLRLIYYSQIVNDFQKGDIAEGYSVSREKKESFPLTVTSAQKNPTAFYLCASSMGLESSVETQYFGPGTRLLVL.

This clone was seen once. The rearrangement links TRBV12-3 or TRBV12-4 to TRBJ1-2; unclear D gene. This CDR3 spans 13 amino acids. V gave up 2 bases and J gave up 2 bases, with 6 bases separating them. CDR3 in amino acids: CASSLILNYGYTF. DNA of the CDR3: TGTGCCAGCAGTTTAATACTGAACTATGGCTACACCTTC.

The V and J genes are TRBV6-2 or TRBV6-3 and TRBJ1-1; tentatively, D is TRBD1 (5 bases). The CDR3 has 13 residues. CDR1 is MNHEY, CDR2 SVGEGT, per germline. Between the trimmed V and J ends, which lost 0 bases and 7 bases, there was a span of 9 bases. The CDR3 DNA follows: TGTGCCAGCAGTTACTCGAGGGACTATGAAGCTTTCTTT. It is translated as CASSYSRDYEAFF.

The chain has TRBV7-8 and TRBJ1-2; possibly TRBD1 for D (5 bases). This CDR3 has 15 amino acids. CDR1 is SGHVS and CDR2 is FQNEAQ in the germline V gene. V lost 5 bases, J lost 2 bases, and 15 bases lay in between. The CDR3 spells CASSPIKGKNYGYTF. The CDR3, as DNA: TGTGCCAGCAGCCCCATCAAGGGGAAAAACTATGGCTACACCTTC.

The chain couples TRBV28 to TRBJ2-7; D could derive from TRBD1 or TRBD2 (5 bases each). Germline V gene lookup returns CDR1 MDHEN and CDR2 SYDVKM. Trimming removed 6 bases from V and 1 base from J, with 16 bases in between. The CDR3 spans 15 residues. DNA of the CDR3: TGTGCCAGCAGCCCGTGGCGAGGGGAGTCCTACGAGCAGTACTTC. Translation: CASSPWRGESYEQYF.

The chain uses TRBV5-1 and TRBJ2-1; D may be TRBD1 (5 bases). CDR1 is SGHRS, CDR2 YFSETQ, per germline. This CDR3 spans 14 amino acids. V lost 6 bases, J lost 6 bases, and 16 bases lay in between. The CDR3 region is CASTDSDFGNEQFF. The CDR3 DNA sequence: TGCGCCAGCACTGACAGCGATTTCGGCAATGAGCAGTTCTTC.

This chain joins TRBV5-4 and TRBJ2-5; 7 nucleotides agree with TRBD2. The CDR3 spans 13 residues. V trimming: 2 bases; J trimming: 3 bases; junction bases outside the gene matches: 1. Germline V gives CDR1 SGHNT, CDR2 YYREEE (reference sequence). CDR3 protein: CASSFAGEETQYF. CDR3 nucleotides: TGTGCCAGCAGCTTTGCGGGAGAAGAGACCCAGTACTTC.

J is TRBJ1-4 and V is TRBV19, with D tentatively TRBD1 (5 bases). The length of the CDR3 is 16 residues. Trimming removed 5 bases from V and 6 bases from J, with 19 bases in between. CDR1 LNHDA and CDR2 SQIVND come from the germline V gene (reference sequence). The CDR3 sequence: CASSGSRGVIDEKLFF. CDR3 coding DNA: TGTGCCAGTAGTGGGTCTCGGGGGGTGATAGATGAAAAACTGTTTTTT.

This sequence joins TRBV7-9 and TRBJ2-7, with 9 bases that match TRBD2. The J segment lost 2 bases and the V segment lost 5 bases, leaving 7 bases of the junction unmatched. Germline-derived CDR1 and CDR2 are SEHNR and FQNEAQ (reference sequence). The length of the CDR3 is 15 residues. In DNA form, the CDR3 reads TGTGCCAGCAGCCTGGGACTAGCTGGCACCTACGAGCAGTACTTC. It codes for CASSLGLAGTYEQYF. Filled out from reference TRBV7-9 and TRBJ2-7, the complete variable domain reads DTGVSQNPRHKITKRGQNVTFRCDPISEHNRLYWYRQTLGQGPEFLTYFQNEAQLEKSRLLSDRFSAERPKGSFSTLEIQRTEQGDSAMYLCASSLGLAGTYEQYFGPGTRLTVT.

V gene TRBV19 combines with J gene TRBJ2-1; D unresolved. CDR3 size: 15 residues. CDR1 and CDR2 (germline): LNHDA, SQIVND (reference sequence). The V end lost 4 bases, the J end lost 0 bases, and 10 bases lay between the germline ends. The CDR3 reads CASSKKGVSYNEQFF. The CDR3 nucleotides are TGTGCCAGTAGTAAGAAGGGCGTCTCCTACAATGAGCAGTTCTTC.

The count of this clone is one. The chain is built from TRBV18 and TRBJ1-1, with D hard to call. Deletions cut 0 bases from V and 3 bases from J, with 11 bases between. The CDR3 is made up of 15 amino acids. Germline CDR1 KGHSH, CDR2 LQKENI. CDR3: CASSPPSRLDTEAFF. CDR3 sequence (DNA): TGTGCCAGCTCACCACCGTCCAGGTTGGACACTGAAGCTTTCTTT.

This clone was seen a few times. The DNA of the CDR3 is TGTGCCACCAGCAGTAGTTTAGGGGAAACCTACGAGCAGTACTTC. Amino acids: CATSSSLGETYEQYF. The chain couples TRBV15 to TRBJ2-7; a possible D gene is TRBD1 (5 bases). The V and J ends lost 3 bases and 2 bases respectively, with 14 bases between them. The CDR3 length is 15 residues. The V gene's germline CDR1 is LNHNV and CDR2 YYDKDF (reference sequence).

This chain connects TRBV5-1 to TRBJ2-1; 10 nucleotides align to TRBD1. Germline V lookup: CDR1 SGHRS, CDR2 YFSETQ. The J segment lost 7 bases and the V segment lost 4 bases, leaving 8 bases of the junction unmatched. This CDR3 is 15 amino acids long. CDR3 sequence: CASSPDRGLGNEQFF. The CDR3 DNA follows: TGCGCCAGCAGCCCCGACAGGGGGCTCGGGAATGAGCAGTTCTTC.

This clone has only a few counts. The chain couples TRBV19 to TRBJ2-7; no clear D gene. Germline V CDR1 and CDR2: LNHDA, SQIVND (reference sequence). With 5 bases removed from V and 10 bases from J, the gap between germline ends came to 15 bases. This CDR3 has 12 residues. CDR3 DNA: TGTGCCAGTAGTCCTCCCCTGAGGCAACAGTACTTC. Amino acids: CASSPPLRQQYF.

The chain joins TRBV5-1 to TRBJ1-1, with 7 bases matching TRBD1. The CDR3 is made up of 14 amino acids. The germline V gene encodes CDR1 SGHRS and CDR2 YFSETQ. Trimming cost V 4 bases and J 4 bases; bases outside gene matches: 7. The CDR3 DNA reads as TGCGCCAGCAGCCGAGATCAGGGGGGCACTGAAGCTTTCTTT. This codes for CASSRDQGGTEAFF.

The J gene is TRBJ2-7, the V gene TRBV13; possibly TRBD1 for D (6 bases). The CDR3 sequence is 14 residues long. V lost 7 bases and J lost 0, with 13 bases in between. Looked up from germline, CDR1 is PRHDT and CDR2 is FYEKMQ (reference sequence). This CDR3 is CASKDRVSSYEQYF. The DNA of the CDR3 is TGTGCCAGCAAGGACAGAGTGAGCTCCTACGAGCAGTACTTC.

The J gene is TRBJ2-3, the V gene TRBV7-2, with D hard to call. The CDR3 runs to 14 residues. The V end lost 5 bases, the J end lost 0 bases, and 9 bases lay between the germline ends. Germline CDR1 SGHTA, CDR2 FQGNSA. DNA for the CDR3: TGTGCCAGCAGCCTACAGTTTAGCACAGATACGCAGTATTTT. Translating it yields CASSLQFSTDTQYF.

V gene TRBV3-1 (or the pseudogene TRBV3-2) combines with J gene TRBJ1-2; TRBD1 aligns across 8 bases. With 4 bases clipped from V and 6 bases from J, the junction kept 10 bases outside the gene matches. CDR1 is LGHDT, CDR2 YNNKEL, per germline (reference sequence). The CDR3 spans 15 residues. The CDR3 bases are TGTGCCAGCAGCCCCTTCCAGGGGGCGGTGGATGGCTACACCTTC. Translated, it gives CASSPFQGAVDGYTF.

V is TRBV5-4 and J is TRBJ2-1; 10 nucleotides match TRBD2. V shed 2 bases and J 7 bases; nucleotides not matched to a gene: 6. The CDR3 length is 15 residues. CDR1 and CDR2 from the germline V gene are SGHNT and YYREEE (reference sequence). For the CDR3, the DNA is TGTGCCAGCAGCTTAAGCGGGGGGGCCAGGAATGAGCAGTTCTTC. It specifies CASSLSGGARNEQFF.

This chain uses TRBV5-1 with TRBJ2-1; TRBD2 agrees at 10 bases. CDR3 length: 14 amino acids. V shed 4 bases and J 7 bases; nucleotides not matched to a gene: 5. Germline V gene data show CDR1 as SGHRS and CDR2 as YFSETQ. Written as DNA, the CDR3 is TGCGCCAGCAGCAGCGGGACTAGCGCGAATGAGCAGTTCTTC. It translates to CASSSGTSANEQFF.

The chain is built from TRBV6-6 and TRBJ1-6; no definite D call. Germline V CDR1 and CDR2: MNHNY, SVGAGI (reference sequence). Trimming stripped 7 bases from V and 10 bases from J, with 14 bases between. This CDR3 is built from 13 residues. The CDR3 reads CASTNWEVSPLHF. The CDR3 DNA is TGTGCCAGCACCAACTGGGAGGTCTCACCCCTCCACTTT.

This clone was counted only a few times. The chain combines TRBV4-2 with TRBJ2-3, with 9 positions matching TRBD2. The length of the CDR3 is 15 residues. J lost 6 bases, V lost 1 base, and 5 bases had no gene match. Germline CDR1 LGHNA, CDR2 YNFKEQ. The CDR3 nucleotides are TGTGCCAGCAGCCAAGCGGAGCGGGGGGAGGATACGCAGTATTTT. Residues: CASSQAERGEDTQYF.